This T cell receptor (beta chain) comes out of a study of memory CD4+ T cells and cytomegalovirus serostatus. Single viable CD3+CD4+CD8-CD45RO+ cells were sorted as the memory CD4+ T cells. The CDR3 length is 15 residues. Germline V gene lookup returns CDR1 LNHDA and CDR2 SQIVND (reference sequence). J was trimmed by 4 bases and V by 6 bases; bases with no gene match: 9. Assay used: immunoSEQ multiplex PCR; TCRdb lists only in-frame clones, some missing. The data contain about 50,000 clones, 82% of them singletons. The chain recombines TRBV19 with TRBJ1-5, with 7 bases matching TRBD1. The specimen sequenced was memory CD4+ T cells from blood. The origin of this receptor is an adult in good health and CMV-seronegative. The CDR3, as DNA: TGTGCCAGTAGGCGGGACAGCCAGGGGAATCAGCCCCAGCATTTT. Translated: CASRRDSQGNQPQHF.